Below, 9 T cell receptor beta chains from the same sample are listed, as sequenced in a study of blood T cells in healthy people across ages. A second PCR, run for about 6 to 12 cycles, used a sample-barcoded 5' primer plus a J-beta primer mix. TCRdb processed the 5' RACE reads anew with MiXCR; each CDR3 protein has one entry. The repertoire consists of roughly 680,000 distinct CDR3 sequences, with under 65% occurring once and the leading ten covering approximately 15%. The sequencing sample was made of blood. Source of these receptors: a woman of 80 years or more in good health.

This clonotype was seen a single time. The chain recombines TRBV12-3 or TRBV12-4 with TRBJ1-1; D perhaps matches TRBD1 (6 bases). Trimming shortened V by 11 bases and J by 9 bases, and 16 bases separated the two germline ends. CDR3 length equals 11 residues. CDR3 residues: CAGNAQGKAFF. In DNA, the CDR3 is TGTGCCGGAAACGCTCAGGGGAAAGCTTTCTTT.

This clonotype was counted between two and nine times. V and J are TRBV5-1 and TRBJ2-1; 8 bases fit TRBD1. With 0 bases clipped from V and 5 bases from J, the junction kept 4 bases outside the gene matches. Germline CDR1 SGHRS, CDR2 YFSETQ. The CDR3 is 15 amino acids. The chain's CDR3 is CASSLVPGQDNEQFF. As DNA, the CDR3 is TGCGCCAGCAGCTTGGTCCCGGGACAGGACAATGAGCAGTTCTTC.

This chain links TRBV29-1 with TRBJ2-3; 11 bases map to TRBD2. The CDR3 contains 15 residues. V dropped 6 bases and J dropped 2; count of bases not matched to a gene: 7. Germline CDR1 reads SQVTM; CDR2 reads ANQGSEA. The DNA of the CDR3 is TGCAGCGTCGGGCCTAGCGGGGGGTTCACAGATACGCAGTATTTT. Protein: CSVGPSGGFTDTQYF.

This clonotype appeared many times. Its ends do not fully match the called genes, so a read error is possible. The CDR3 loop reads CASSPGQGTYNEQFF. The CDR3 coding sequence is TGTGCCAGCAGCCCCGGACAGGGGACTTACAATGAGCAGTTCTTC. This chain connects TRBV5-1 to TRBJ2-1; TRBD1 matches at 9 bases. This CDR3 has 15 amino acids. Germline-derived CDR1 and CDR2 are SGHRS and YFSETQ. The full variable domain, its missing parts supplied by reference TRBV5-1 and TRBJ2-1, is KAGVTQTPRYLIKTRGQQVTLSCSPISGHRSVSWYQQTPGQGLQFLFEYFSETQRNKGNFPGRFSGRQFSNSRSEMNVSTLELGDSALYLCASSPGQGTYNEQFFGPGTRLTVL.

Comment on this clonotype: A read error may explain this, as a much larger clone is one base away. This chain links TRBV28 with TRBJ2-3; 9 bases match TRBD2. The CDR3 covers 15 residues. CDR1 and CDR2 from the germline V gene are MDHEN and SYDVKM. This CDR3 is CGFAGGRHRTDTQYF. The CDR3 DNA reads TGTGGCTTCGCGGGGGGGAGGCACAGAACAGATACGCAGTATTTT.

This clonotype showed up just a few times. This rearrangement joins TRBV27 to TRBJ2-2; TRBD2 matches 7 bases. V lost 8 bases and J lost 6; bases outside the gene matches: 12. The length of the CDR3 is 15 residues. The germline CDR1 and CDR2 sequences are MNHEY and SMNVEV (reference sequence). The CDR3 sequence: CASRIWTSRAGELFF. CDR3 nucleotide sequence: TGTGCCAGCCGCATCTGGACTAGTCGGGCCGGGGAGCTGTTTTTT.

This chain connects TRBV30 to TRBJ1-2; D gene unclear. The ends were cut back, 0 bases at V and 8 bases at J, with 13 bases in the middle. Germline loops: CDR1 GTSNPN, CDR2 SVGIG (reference sequence). The length of the CDR3 is 13 residues. In DNA form, the CDR3 reads TGTGCCTGGAGTGTACGAGGGATTGGCGGCTACACCTTC. Translation gives CAWSVRGIGGYTF.

V is TRBV20-1 and J is TRBJ2-4; D is possibly TRBD1 or TRBD2 (5 bases each). V shed 6 bases and J shed 3 bases, with 15 bases lying between them. Germline CDR1 reads DFQATT; CDR2 reads SNEGSKA (reference sequence). The CDR3 spans 14 residues. CDR3 coding DNA: TGCAGTGCCCCCGGGGCACTCAACAAAAACATTCAGTACTTC. This sequence encodes CSAPGALNKNIQYF.

The chain uses TRBV20-1 and TRBJ2-5; tentative D call: TRBD2 (6 bases). The germline V gene encodes CDR1 DFQATT and CDR2 SNEGSKA (reference sequence). The CDR3 length is 13 residues. Trimming took off 3 bases at V and 5 bases at J, with 13 bases between the two ends. The CDR3 region is CSARRLVVETQYF. The DNA of the CDR3 is TGCAGTGCTAGGAGACTAGTCGTGGAGACCCAGTACTTC.